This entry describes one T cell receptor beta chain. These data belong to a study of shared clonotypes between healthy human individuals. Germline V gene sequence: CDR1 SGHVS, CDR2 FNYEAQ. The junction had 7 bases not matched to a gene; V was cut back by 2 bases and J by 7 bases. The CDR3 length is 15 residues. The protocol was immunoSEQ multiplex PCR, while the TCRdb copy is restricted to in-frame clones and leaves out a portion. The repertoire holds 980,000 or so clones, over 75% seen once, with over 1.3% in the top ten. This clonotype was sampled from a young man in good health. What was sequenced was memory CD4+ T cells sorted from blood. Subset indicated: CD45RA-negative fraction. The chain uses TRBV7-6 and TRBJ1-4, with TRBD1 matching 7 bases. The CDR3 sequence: CASSLTAGGREKLFF. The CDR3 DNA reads TGTGCCAGCAGCTTAACGGCAGGGGGACGTGAAAAACTGTTTTTT.